The rows below give T cell receptor beta chains drawn from one sample of a study of blood T cells in healthy people across ages. TCRdb reprocessed the 5' RACE reads via MiXCR and lists one record per CDR3 protein. The repertoire holds hundreds of thousands of distinct CDR3 sequences, with over 20% as singletons. The source material was blood. These TCRs come from a man between 65 and 79 years old in good health. Both conserved end residues are part of each CDR3. The D gene is left open where the match is weak. Clone size is shown for a subset of rows, as once, few, many or a class of expanded clone.

D: NA; V: TRBV3-1; J: TRBJ2-3; size: NA; CDR3: CASSKTTNTQYF; DNA: TGTGCCAGCAGCAAAACCACGAATACGCAGTATTTT
D: NA; V: TRBV11-3; J: TRBJ2-1; size: NA; CDR3: CASSLGEGSNEQFF; DNA: TGTGCCAGCAGCTTAGGTGAGGGCAGCAATGAGCAGTTCTTC
D: NA; V: TRBV28; J: TRBJ2-7; size: once; CDR3: CASRPRMRESTYEQYF; DNA: TGTGCCAGCAGACCCCGAATGAGGGAGAGTACCTACGAGCAGTACTTC
D: TRBD1; V: TRBV29-1; J: TRBJ1-2; size: NA; CDR3: CSVEGGGYSYGYTF; DNA: TGCAGCGTTGAAGGAGGGGGCTACAGCTATGGCTACACCTTC
D: NA; V: TRBV2; J: TRBJ2-7; size: many; CDR3: CASIRDPTYEQYF; DNA: TGTGCCAGCATACGGGACCCAACCTACGAGCAGTACTTC
D: NA; V: TRBV29-1; J: TRBJ2-1; size: NA; CDR3: CSAHTDGSYNEQFF; DNA: TGCAGCGCCCACACGGACGGATCCTACAATGAGCAGTTCTTC
D: NA; V: TRBV9; J: TRBJ1-5; size: few; CDR3: CASSVGSLGNQPQHF; DNA: TGTGCCAGCAGCGTAGGCAGCCTCGGCAATCAGCCCCAGCATTTT
D: NA; V: TRBV28; J: TRBJ1-4; size: NA; CDR3: CASSPGQSVGANEKLFF; DNA: TGTGCCAGCAGTCCAGGACAGTCTGTGGGGGCTAATGAAAAACTGTTTTTT
D: TRBD2; V: TRBV27; J: TRBJ2-1; size: NA; CDR3: CASRLLADLYNEQFF; DNA: TGTGCCAGCAGACTACTAGCGGACTTATACAATGAGCAGTTCTTC
D: TRBD2; V: TRBV9; J: TRBJ2-5; size: few; CDR3: CASSPRTSGSVTQYF; DNA: TGTGCCAGCAGCCCCCGGACTAGCGGGAGCGTGACCCAGTACTTC
D: NA; V: TRBV7-6; J: TRBJ2-5; size: few; CDR3: CASSSLKTAGRETQYF; DNA: TGTGCCAGCAGCTCGCTCAAAACGGCGGGAAGGGAGACCCAGTACTTC
D: NA; V: TRBV18; J: TRBJ2-5; size: few; CDR3: CASSPNGRETQYF; DNA: TGTGCCAGCTCACCTAATGGGCGTGAGACCCAGTACTTC
D: NA; V: TRBV20-1; J: TRBJ2-5; size: many; CDR3: CSASPGEQTQYF; DNA: TGCAGTGCTTCCCCGGGGGAGCAGACCCAGTACTTC
D: TRBD2; V: TRBV4-1; J: TRBJ2-2; size: NA; CDR3: CASSQVGTGTRPGELFF; DNA: TGCGCCAGCAGCCAAGTTGGAACCGGGACTAGACCCGGGGAGCTGTTTTTT
D: NA; V: TRBV5-1; J: TRBJ2-1; size: few; CDR3: CASYSGPNYNEQFF; DNA: TGCGCCTCTTATAGCGGACCGAACTACAATGAGCAGTTCTTC
D: NA; V: TRBV7-9; J: TRBJ2-7; size: few; CDR3: CASSSDHLEQYF; DNA: TGTGCCAGCAGCTCGGACCACCTGGAGCAGTACTTC
D: TRBD1; V: TRBV18; J: TRBJ2-5; size: NA; CDR3: CASSPSRTGGQETQYF; DNA: TGTGCCAGCTCACCATCCCGGACAGGGGGCCAAGAGACCCAGTACTTC
D: TRBD2; V: TRBV20-1; J: TRBJ2-5; size: NA; CDR3: CSARSVVAGGPGETQYF; DNA: TGCAGTGCTCGCTCTGTCGTAGCGGGAGGGCCGGGAGAGACCCAGTACTTC
D: NA; V: TRBV4-1; J: TRBJ1-5; size: few; CDR3: CASSQDRYNQPQHF; DNA: TGCGCCAGCAGCCAAGATCGATACAATCAGCCCCAGCATTTT
D: NA; V: TRBV28; J: TRBJ1-4; size: NA; CDR3: CASGLSTPATNEKLFF; DNA: TGTGCCAGCGGTTTAAGTACACCCGCAACTAATGAAAAACTGTTTTTT
D: NA; V: TRBV12-3/TRBV12-4; J: TRBJ1-2; size: NA; CDR3: CASSQQGYGYTF; DNA: TGTGCCAGCAGCCAGCAAGGTTATGGCTACACCTTC
D: TRBD2; V: TRBV20-1; J: TRBJ2-5; size: few; CDR3: CSARDWGGRALETQYF; DNA: TGCAGTGCTAGAGACTGGGGCGGGAGGGCCTTAGAGACCCAGTACTTC
D: TRBD1; V: TRBV7-2; J: TRBJ1-1; size: NA; CDR3: CASSLVRQGKAEAFF; DNA: TGTGCCAGCAGCTTAGTACGACAGGGGAAGGCTGAAGCTTTCTTT
D: NA; V: TRBV6-5; J: TRBJ2-7; size: NA; CDR3: CASRAGRSSYEQYF; DNA: TGTGCCAGCAGGGCAGGACGGAGTTCCTACGAGCAGTACTTC
D: TRBD1; V: TRBV3-1; J: TRBJ1-2; size: NA; CDR3: CASGQGSYGYTF; DNA: TGTGCCAGCGGACAGGGGTCCTATGGCTACACCTTC
D: TRBD1; V: TRBV12-3/TRBV12-4; J: TRBJ2-1; size: many; CDR3: CASSPDRVYNEQFF; DNA: TGTGCCAGCAGTCCCGACAGGGTGTACAATGAGCAGTTCTTC
D: NA; V: TRBV6-1; J: TRBJ2-1; size: NA; CDR3: CASSEAVVAVPSQQFF; DNA: TGTGCCAGCAGTGAAGCGGTGGTAGCGGTACCTAGTCAGCAGTTCTTC
D: NA; V: TRBV5-1; J: TRBJ2-2; size: NA; CDR3: CVSSLSTGGQNTGELFF; DNA: TGCGTCAGCAGCTTAAGTACTGGCGGGCAGAACACCGGGGAGCTGTTTTTT
D: NA; V: TRBV12-3/TRBV12-4; J: TRBJ2-5; size: few; CDR3: CASSRSGLNTFGQYF; DNA: TGTGCCAGCAGTAGGTCTGGACTCAATACCTTTGGGCAGTACTTC
D: TRBD2; V: TRBV9; J: TRBJ2-1; size: NA; CDR3: CASSVVSGSSYNEQFF; DNA: TGTGCCAGCAGCGTAGTTAGCGGGAGTTCCTACAATGAGCAGTTCTTC
D: NA; V: TRBV7-6; J: TRBJ2-3; size: NA; CDR3: CASSVYPTSTTDTQYF; DNA: TGTGCCAGCAGCGTGTACCCGACCTCTACCACAGATACGCAGTATTTT
D: NA; V: TRBV7-9; J: TRBJ1-2; size: once; CDR3: CASSQQSGEGYTF; DNA: TGTGCCAGCAGCCAACAATCGGGGGAAGGCTACACCTTC
D: TRBD2; V: TRBV4-1; J: TRBJ2-2; size: few; CDR3: CASSHGASGRVTNTGELFF; DNA: TGCGCCAGCAGCCATGGGGCTAGTGGGAGGGTCACGAACACCGGGGAGCTGTTTTTT
D: NA; V: TRBV18; J: TRBJ2-7; size: NA; CDR3: CASSPATASYEQYF; DNA: TGTGCCAGCTCACCGGCAACAGCTTCCTACGAGCAGTACTTC
D: NA; V: TRBV9; J: TRBJ2-7; size: many; CDR3: CASSKGGDSEQYF; DNA: TGTGCCAGCAGCAAAGGGGGGGACAGCGAGCAGTACTTC
D: NA; V: TRBV20-1; J: TRBJ2-5; size: few; CDR3: CSAEGEETQYF; DNA: TGCAGTGCTGAGGGGGAAGAGACCCAGTACTTC
D: NA; V: TRBV29-1; J: TRBJ1-1; size: NA; CDR3: CRVRYREAPEAFF; DNA: TGCAGGGTGCGTTACAGGGAGGCCCCTGAAGCTTTCTTT
D: TRBD1; V: TRBV28; J: TRBJ2-4; size: NA; CDR3: CASSLAGDRVSKNIQYF; DNA: TGTGCCAGCAGTTTGGCCGGGGACAGGGTCTCCAAAAACATTCAGTACTTC
D: TRBD2; V: TRBV20-1; J: TRBJ2-1; size: few; CDR3: CSASPSGKASRYNEQFF; DNA: TGCAGTGCTAGCCCTAGCGGGAAAGCTTCACGGTACAATGAGCAGTTCTTC
D: TRBD2; V: TRBV20-1; J: TRBJ2-1; size: few; CDR3: CSAWTSGAPNEQFF; DNA: TGCAGTGCTTGGACTAGCGGGGCCCCCAATGAGCAGTTCTTC
D: TRBD2; V: TRBV4-2; J: TRBJ2-7; size: many; CDR3: CASKSGALSYEQYF; DNA: TGTGCCAGCAAAAGCGGGGCCCTTTCCTACGAGCAGTACTTC
D: TRBD2; V: TRBV27; J: TRBJ2-7; size: NA; CDR3: CASSLGTSGRNSQQYF; DNA: TGTGCCAGCAGTCTCGGGACTAGCGGGAGGAACTCTCAGCAGTACTTC
D: NA; V: TRBV20-1; J: TRBJ1-1; size: few; CDR3: CSARGGSGSTEAFF; DNA: TGCAGTGCTAGAGGCGGCTCAGGGAGCACTGAAGCTTTCTTT
D: NA; V: TRBV28; J: TRBJ2-5; size: few; CDR3: CASSFEGGSETQYF; DNA: TGTGCCAGCAGTTTTGAGGGGGGGTCAGAGACCCAGTACTTC
D: TRBD2; V: TRBV7-3; J: TRBJ2-1; size: NA; CDR3: CASRTSGGNEQFF; DNA: TGTGCCAGCAGGACTAGCGGGGGCAATGAGCAGTTCTTC
D: NA; V: TRBV5-1; J: TRBJ1-2; size: many; CDR3: CASSLDGTSNYGYTF; DNA: TGCGCCAGCAGCTTGGACGGCACCAGTAACTATGGCTACACCTTC
D: TRBD1; V: TRBV5-1; J: TRBJ2-7; size: NA; CDR3: CASSLGGQGAFTYEQYF; DNA: TGCGCCAGCAGCTTGGGGGGACAGGGGGCGTTCACCTACGAGCAGTACTTC
D: NA; V: TRBV20-1; J: TRBJ2-5; size: many; CDR3: CSASPLLGQEASETQYF; DNA: TGCAGTGCTAGTCCCCTCCTCGGCCAAGAAGCGTCAGAGACCCAGTACTTC
D: TRBD1; V: TRBV6-5; J: TRBJ2-3; size: few; CDR3: CASSPIQGQGDTQYF; DNA: TGTGCCAGCAGTCCCATACAGGGGCAAGGAGATACGCAGTATTTT
D: TRBD1; V: TRBV6-2/TRBV6-3; J: TRBJ2-2; size: NA; CDR3: CASSYGRTGANTGELFF; DNA: TGTGCCAGCAGTTACGGGAGGACAGGGGCGAACACCGGGGAGCTGTTTTTT
D: TRBD2; V: TRBV12-3/TRBV12-4; J: TRBJ2-1; size: NA; CDR3: CASTGLAGGPYNEQFF; DNA: TGTGCCAGCACTGGACTAGCGGGAGGGCCTTACAATGAGCAGTTCTTC
D: NA; V: TRBV19; J: TRBJ1-2; size: NA; CDR3: CASSMDPYGYTF; DNA: TGTGCCAGTAGTATGGACCCCTATGGCTACACCTTC
D: NA; V: TRBV19; J: TRBJ2-3; size: few; CDR3: CASIRQYF; DNA: TGTGCCAGTATTAGGCAGTATTTT
D: TRBD1; V: TRBV29-1; J: TRBJ2-7; size: NA; CDR3: CSVATGGEQYF; DNA: TGCAGCGTTGCCACAGGGGGCGAGCAGTACTTC
D: NA; V: TRBV4-1; J: TRBJ2-5; size: NA; CDR3: CASSQGDGRRLETQYF; DNA: TGCGCCAGCAGCCAAGGGGACGGCAGAAGGCTAGAGACCCAGTACTTC
D: TRBD1; V: TRBV2; J: TRBJ2-5; size: NA; CDR3: CASSQQGQSGETQYF; DNA: TGTGCCAGCAGCCAACAGGGACAGTCCGGGGAGACCCAGTACTTC
D: NA; V: TRBV28; J: TRBJ1-1; size: NA; CDR3: CASSLLPVNTEAFF; DNA: TGTGCCAGCAGTTTATTGCCGGTGAACACTGAAGCTTTCTTT
D: NA; V: TRBV9; J: TRBJ2-7; size: many; CDR3: CASSRTGSSYEQYF; DNA: TGTGCCAGCAGCCGAACAGGGAGCTCCTACGAGCAGTACTTC
D: TRBD1; V: TRBV20-1; J: TRBJ2-7; size: NA; CDR3: CSARWTGAPYEQYF; DNA: TGCAGTGCTAGGTGGACAGGGGCCCCCTACGAGCAGTACTTC
D: NA; V: TRBV20-1; J: TRBJ2-3; size: NA; CDR3: CSARERVTDTQYF; DNA: TGCAGTGCAAGGGAGAGAGTCACAGATACGCAGTATTTT